The rows below give T cell receptor beta chains drawn from one sample of a study of blood T cell dynamics during melanoma immunotherapy. Sequencing used immunoSEQ multiplex PCR; TCRdb keeps in-frame clones, though not all of them. The sample carries around 10,000 clones, almost 85% recorded once. The input for sequencing was blood, taken from a patient treated with checkpoint blockade. These receptor sequences come from a human donor with melanoma. The CDR3 runs from the conserved cysteine through the conserved F or W. Size values are once, few and many counts, or a class for expanded clones, and some rows have none.

j_call v_call clone_size cdr3_aa
TRBJ1-1 TRBV7-9 NA CASSDRDRLNTEAFF
TRBJ2-3 TRBV19 NA CASSTGRTDTQYF
TRBJ1-2 TRBV6-1 few CASSEHVLNYGYTF
TRBJ2-2 TRBV7-9 NA CASSHSSYTGELFF
TRBJ2-1 TRBV5-1 NA CASSSYGQGARGEQFF
TRBJ2-5 TRBV6-1 NA CASSDTSGGRETQYF
TRBJ1-5 TRBV28 NA CASSSPSQGSNQPQHF
TRBJ2-7 TRBV5-6 NA CASSLGLAGDYEQYF
TRBJ1-4 TRBV7-6 NA CASSQPTHEWGPRPANEKLFF
TRBJ2-7 TRBV23-1 NA CASSQPNRAPYEQYF
TRBJ2-7 TRBV6-5 NA CASSDSSYEQYF
TRBJ2-4 TRBV6-6 NA CASSSGTEGKNIQYF
TRBJ2-3 TRBV4-3 NA CASSQRGVGTDTQYF
TRBJ2-1 TRBV18 NA CASSPQFGNEQFF
TRBJ2-5 TRBV29-1 NA CSATTGEQYF
TRBJ1-5 TRBV10-3 once CAIAETFGDQPQHF
TRBJ2-1 TRBV11-2 NA CASVHREGEQFF
TRBJ2-1 TRBV7-3 NA CASSLPGQQFNNEQFF
TRBJ2-2 TRBV19 NA CASNPRTGEAGELFF
TRBJ2-3 TRBV5-1 NA CASSLGGQTGGSTNTQYF
TRBJ2-3 TRBV5-8 NA CASSVQGGDTQYF
TRBJ2-3 TRBV28 NA CASHRISTDTQYF
TRBJ2-7 TRBV11-3 NA CASSHGLAGGSTYEQYF
TRBJ1-4 TRBV28 once CASSLSQKLFF